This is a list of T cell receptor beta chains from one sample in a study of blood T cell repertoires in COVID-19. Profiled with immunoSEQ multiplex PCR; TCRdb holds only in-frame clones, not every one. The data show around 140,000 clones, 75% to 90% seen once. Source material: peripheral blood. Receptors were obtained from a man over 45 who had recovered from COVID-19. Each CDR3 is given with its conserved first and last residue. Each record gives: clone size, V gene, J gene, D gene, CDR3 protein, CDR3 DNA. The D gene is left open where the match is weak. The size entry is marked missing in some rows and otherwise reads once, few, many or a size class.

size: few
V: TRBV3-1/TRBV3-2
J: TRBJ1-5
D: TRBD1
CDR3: CASSQDMAGGLSQPQHF
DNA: TGTGCCAGCAGTCAAGATATGGCAGGGGGCTTATCTCAGCCCCAGCATTTT

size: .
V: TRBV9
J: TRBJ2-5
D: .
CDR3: CASSVATQGGQETQYF
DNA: TGTGCCAGCAGCGTAGCTACTCAGGGGGGCCAAGAGACCCAGTACTTC

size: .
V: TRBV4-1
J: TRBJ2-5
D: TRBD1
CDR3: CASSQGTGEGETQYF
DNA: TGCGCCAGCAGCCAAGGGACAGGGGAAGGGGAGACCCAGTACTTC

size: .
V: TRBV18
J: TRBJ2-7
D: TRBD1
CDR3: CASSLNGQGASYEQYF
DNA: TGTGCCAGCTCCCTCAACGGACAGGGGGCTTCCTACGAGCAGTACTTC

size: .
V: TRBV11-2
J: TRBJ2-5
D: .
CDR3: CASSIDRQETQYF
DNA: TGTGCCAGCAGCATCGACAGACAAGAGACCCAGTACTTC

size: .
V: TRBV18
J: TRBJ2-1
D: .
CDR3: CASSRGQRAVNEQFF
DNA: TGTGCCAGCTCACGGGGCCAACGGGCGGTCAATGAGCAGTTCTTC

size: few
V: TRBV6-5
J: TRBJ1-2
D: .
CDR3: CASSPDSYGYTF
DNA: TGTGCCAGCAGCCCCGACAGCTATGGCTACACCTTC

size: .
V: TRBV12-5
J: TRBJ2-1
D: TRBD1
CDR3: CASETGLDNEQFF
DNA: TGTGCTAGTGAGACAGGGTTGGACAATGAGCAGTTCTTC

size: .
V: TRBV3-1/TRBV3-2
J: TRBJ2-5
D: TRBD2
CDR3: CASSQVFPGGRGVPAQETQYF
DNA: TGTGCCAGCAGCCAAGTATTTCCGGGGGGGCGTGGGGTCCCGGCCCAAGAGACCCAGTACTTC

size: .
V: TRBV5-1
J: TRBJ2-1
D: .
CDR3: CASSSGGSSGAYNEQFF
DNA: TGCGCCAGCAGCTCGGGGGGCTCATCCGGGGCCTACAATGAGCAGTTCTTC

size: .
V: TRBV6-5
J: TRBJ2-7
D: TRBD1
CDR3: CASKGQDYEQYF
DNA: TGTGCCAGCAAGGGACAGGACTACGAGCAGTACTTC

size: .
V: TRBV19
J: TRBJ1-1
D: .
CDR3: CASSIEYRGANTEAFF
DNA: TGTGCCAGTAGTATCGAGTATCGGGGGGCGAACACTGAAGCTTTCTTT

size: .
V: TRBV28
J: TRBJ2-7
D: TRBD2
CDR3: CASSLSSGGAYF
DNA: TGTGCCAGCAGTTTATCTAGCGGGGGGGCGTACTTC

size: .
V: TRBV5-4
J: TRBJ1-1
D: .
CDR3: CASSLEWANTEAFF
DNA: TGTGCCAGCAGCTTGGAGTGGGCGAACACTGAAGCTTTCTTT

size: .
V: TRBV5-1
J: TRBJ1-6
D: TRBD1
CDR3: CASSVDTGGNSPLHF
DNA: TGCGCCAGCAGCGTGGATACAGGGGGGAATTCACCCCTCCACTTT

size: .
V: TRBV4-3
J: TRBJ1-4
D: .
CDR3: CASSQGATNEKLFF
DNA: TGCGCCAGCAGCCAGGGAGCAACTAATGAAAAACTGTTTTTT

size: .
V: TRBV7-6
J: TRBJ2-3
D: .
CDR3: CASSFANTQYF
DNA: TGTGCCAGCAGCTTCGCGAATACGCAGTATTTT

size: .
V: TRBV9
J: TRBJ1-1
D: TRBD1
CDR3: CASSVVTGGADTEAFF
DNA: TGTGCCAGCAGCGTAGTTACAGGGGGCGCGGACACTGAAGCTTTCTTT

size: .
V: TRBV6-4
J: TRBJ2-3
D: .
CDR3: CASSDSGGGQRDTQYF
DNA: TGTGCCAGCAGTGACTCAGGTGGCGGGCAACGGGATACGCAGTATTTT

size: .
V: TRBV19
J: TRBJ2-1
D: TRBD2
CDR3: CASSIGLAGTNEQFF
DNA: TGTGCCAGTAGTATTGGACTAGCGGGGACAAATGAGCAGTTCTTC

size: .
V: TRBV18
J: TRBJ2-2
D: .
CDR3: CASSLGTGELFF
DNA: TGTGCCAGCTCACTCGGGACCGGGGAGCTGTTTTTT

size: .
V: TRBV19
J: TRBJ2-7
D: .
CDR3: CASSITGGTYEQYF
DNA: TGTGCCAGTAGTATCACAGGCGGTACCTACGAGCAGTACTTC

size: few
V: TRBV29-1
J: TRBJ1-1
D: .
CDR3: CSVGGRVNTEAFF
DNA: TGCAGCGTTGGGGGCAGGGTGAACACTGAAGCTTTCTTT

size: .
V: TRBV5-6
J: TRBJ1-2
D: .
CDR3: CASSSNLGGAGTF
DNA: TGTGCCAGCAGCTCAAATCTTGGGGGGGCAGGCACCTTC

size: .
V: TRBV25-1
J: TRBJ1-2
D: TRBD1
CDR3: CASREGQGFGYTF
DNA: TGTGCCAGCAGGGAGGGACAGGGCTTCGGCTACACCTTC

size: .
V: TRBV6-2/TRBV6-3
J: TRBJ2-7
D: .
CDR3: CASSPDTNSYEQYF
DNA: TGTGCCAGCAGCCCGGACACAAACTCCTACGAGCAGTACTTC

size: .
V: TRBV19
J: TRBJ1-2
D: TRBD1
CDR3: CATGTGVDLGYGYTF
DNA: TGTGCCACTGGGACAGGGGTTGATTTGGGGTATGGCTACACCTTC

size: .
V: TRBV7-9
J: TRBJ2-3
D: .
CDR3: CASALGRASTDTQYF
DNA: TGTGCCAGCGCCCTGGGCAGGGCTAGCACAGATACGCAGTATTTT

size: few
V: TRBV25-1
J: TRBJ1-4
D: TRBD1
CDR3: CASSESRDSGNEKLFF
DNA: TGTGCCAGCAGTGAATCCCGGGACAGCGGGAATGAAAAACTGTTTTTT

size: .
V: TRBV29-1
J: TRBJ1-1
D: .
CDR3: CSVVKDMVNTEAFF
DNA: TGCAGCGTTGTGAAGGACATGGTGAACACTGAAGCTTTCTTT

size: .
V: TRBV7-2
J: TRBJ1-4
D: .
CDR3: CASSLVQGSEKLFF
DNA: TGTGCCAGCAGCTTAGTTCAGGGTAGCGAAAAACTGTTTTTT

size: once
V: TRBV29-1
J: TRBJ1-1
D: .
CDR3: CSVKGAVIEAFF
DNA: TGCAGCGTTAAAGGTGCAGTGATTGAAGCTTTCTTT

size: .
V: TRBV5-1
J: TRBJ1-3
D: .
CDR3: CASSLGTASGNTIYF
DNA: TGCGCCAGCAGCTTGGGTACAGCCTCTGGAAACACCATATATTTT

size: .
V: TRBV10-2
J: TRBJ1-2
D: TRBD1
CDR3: CASGDGQAVGYGYTF
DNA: TGCGCCAGCGGAGACGGACAGGCAGTGGGCTATGGCTACACCTTC

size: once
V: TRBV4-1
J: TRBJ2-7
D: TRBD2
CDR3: CASSQDWLAGGTYEQYF
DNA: TGCGCCAGCAGCCAAGATTGGCTAGCGGGGGGAACCTACGAGCAGTACTTC

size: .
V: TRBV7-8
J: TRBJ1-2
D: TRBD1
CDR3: CASSLGQGRTNYGYTF
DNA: TGTGCCAGCAGCTTAGGACAGGGGAGGACTAACTATGGCTACACCTTC

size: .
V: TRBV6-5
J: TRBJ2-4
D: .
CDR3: CASSAGQSKNIQYF
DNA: TGTGCCAGCAGCGCTGGACAGAGCAAAAACATTCAGTACTTC

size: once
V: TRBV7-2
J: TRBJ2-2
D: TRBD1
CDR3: CASSPSTRDRNTGELFF
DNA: TGTGCCAGCAGCCCGAGCACCCGGGACAGGAACACCGGGGAGCTGTTTTTT

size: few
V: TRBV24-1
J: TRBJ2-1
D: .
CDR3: CATSAGTGGTYNEQFF
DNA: TGTGCCACCAGTGCCGGGACTGGGGGAACTTACAATGAGCAGTTCTTC

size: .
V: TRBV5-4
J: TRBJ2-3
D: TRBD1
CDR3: CASSVRDRVGTDTQYF
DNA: TGTGCCAGCAGCGTCCGGGACAGGGTAGGCACAGATACGCAGTATTTT